What follows are 30 T cell receptor beta chains derived from one specimen sequenced in a study of cytomegalovirus exposure and HLA in healthy donors. A multiplex PCR was run with 60 Vbeta primers and 13 Jbeta primers. Measured with immunoSEQ multiplex PCR; TCRdb has only the in-frame clones, and not every one. The data show some 250,000 clones, about 81% seen once. Input material: PBMCs. All receptors derive from a middle-aged woman in good health and CMV-seropositive.

The V call is TRBV5-1, the J call TRBJ1-2; 9 positions match TRBD1. Germline V gene lookup returns CDR1 SGHRS and CDR2 YFSETQ. This CDR3 is built from 18 residues. Trimming took 5 bases from V and 8 from J; bases not matched to a gene: 22. CDR3 coding DNA: TGCGCCAGCAGAGAGCTACCGGGACAGGGAAGATTATGGCGCGGCTACACCTTC. Translation gives CASRELPGQGRLWRGYTF.

Comments on this clone: Its ends do not fully match the called genes, so a read error is possible. V usage is TRBV25-1 and J usage is TRBJ2-1, with D perhaps TRBD1 (5 bases). In germline, CDR1 is MGHDK, CDR2 SYGVNS. The CDR3 contains 16 residues. CDR3 DNA: TGTGCCGGCAGTGACCGAAGGGGTACCTCCTACAATGAGCAGTTCTTC. Translation: CAGSDRRGTSYNEQFF.

This chain joins TRBV10-3 and TRBJ2-5; tentatively, D is TRBD2 (5 bases). The V end lost 0 bases, the J end lost 1 base, and 9 bases lay between the germline ends. The V gene's germline CDR1 is ENHRY and CDR2 SYGVKD. The CDR3 has 15 residues. The CDR3 is CAISESGLFQETQYF. The CDR3, as DNA: TGTGCCATCAGTGAGTCAGGACTTTTCCAAGAGACCCAGTACTTC.

J is TRBJ1-1 and V is TRBV19; D ambiguous. Germline values: CDR1 LNHDA, CDR2 SQIVND (reference sequence). The V end lost 1 base, the J end lost 1 base, and 13 bases lay between the germline ends. This CDR3 contains 16 residues. The CDR3 bases are TGTGCCAGTAGTATAGCCCAACCGAGCCCGAACACTGAAGCTTTCTTT. Its translation: CASSIAQPSPNTEAFF.

The rearrangement joins TRBV11-2 to TRBJ1-5; the D is unclear. Germline assignment: CDR1 SGHAT and CDR2 FQNNGV. The V end lost 3 bases, the J end lost 5 bases, and 8 bases lay between the germline ends. The CDR3 runs to 13 residues. The CDR3 loop reads CASSFSDYQPQHF. The DNA for the CDR3 is TGTGCCAGCAGCTTCAGCGACTATCAGCCCCAGCATTTT.

This clone was observed once. V is TRBV6-5 and J is TRBJ2-2; the D gene is possibly TRBD2 (6 bases). Trimming cost V 0 bases and J 5 bases, with 7 bases left between them. Germline V gives CDR1 MNHEY, CDR2 SVGAGI. This CDR3 comprises 14 residues. CDR3: CASSYSGGTGELFF. CDR3 nucleotide sequence: TGTGCCAGCAGTTACTCGGGGGGAACCGGGGAGCTGTTTTTT.

The chain couples TRBV5-1 to TRBJ1-1, with 7 bases identical to TRBD1. Looked up from germline, CDR1 is SGHRS and CDR2 is YFSETQ. The junction had 5 bases not matched to a gene; V was cut back by 0 bases and J by 3 bases. The CDR3 extends over 15 amino acids. CDR3 in DNA: TGCGCCAGCAGCTTGGTAGGGACAGCGGACACTGAAGCTTTCTTT. Translated: CASSLVGTADTEAFF.

This clone was detected only a few times. The chain carries TRBV7-2 and TRBJ2-1; no reliable D call. CDR3 size: 13 residues. Germline values: CDR1 SGHTA, CDR2 FQGNSA. V was trimmed by 0 bases and J by 5 bases, leaving 5 bases between them. CDR3 coding DNA: TGTGCCAGCAGCTTAGCGCTAGACAATGAGCAGTTCTTC. Amino acid sequence: CASSLALDNEQFF.

The chain uses TRBV10-3 and TRBJ1-4, with no clear D. V shed 10 bases and J shed 8 bases, with 11 bases lying between them. The CDR3 has 11 residues. The V gene's germline CDR1 is ENHRY and CDR2 SYGVKD. This CDR3 reads CATRENEKLFF. The CDR3 nucleotides are TGTGCCACTCGGGAAAACGAAAAACTGTTTTTT.

The genes are TRBV10-3 and TRBJ2-3; D is perhaps TRBD2 (6 bases). The CDR3 contains 15 residues. Per the germline V gene, CDR1 is ENHRY and CDR2 is SYGVKD. Trimming removed 3 bases from V and 2 bases from J, with 12 bases in between. CDR3 in amino acids: CAISERGGDTDTQYF. CDR3 bases: TGTGCCATCAGTGAACGAGGCGGGGACACAGATACGCAGTATTTT.

This clone came up once. The chain has TRBV30 and TRBJ1-2; D is perhaps TRBD1 (6 bases). CDR1 is GTSNPN, CDR2 SVGIG, per germline (reference sequence). The CDR3 runs to 12 residues. Trimming pared 7 bases from V and 2 bases from J, leaving 11 bases between. CDR3 loop: CASNQGNYGYTF. CDR3 sequence (DNA): TGTGCCTCGAACCAGGGGAACTATGGCTACACCTTC.

V and J are TRBV14 and TRBJ1-3; 9 bases align to TRBD1. This CDR3 is 15 amino acids long. The V and J ends lost 4 bases and 8 bases, in that order; junction bases with no gene match: 9. The germline V gene encodes CDR1 SGHDN and CDR2 FVKESK. CDR3 coding DNA: TGTGCCAGCAGCCCGACAGGGGGGCTTCGGGACACCATATATTTT. Translated: CASSPTGGLRDTIYF.

The DNA of the CDR3 is TGCGCCAGCGACAGGGAAAAAACTGAAGCTTTCTTT. The encoded protein is CASDREKTEAFF. The chain couples TRBV5-1 to TRBJ1-1; TRBD1 matches at 7 bases. In germline, CDR1 is SGHRS, CDR2 YFSETQ. The V gene end was trimmed by 7 bases and the J gene end by 5 bases; junction bases not matched to a gene: 5. The CDR3 covers 12 residues.

V and J are TRBV6-5 and TRBJ1-2, with 8 nucleotides matching TRBD1. Germline values: CDR1 MNHEY, CDR2 SVGAGI. The length of the CDR3 is 13 residues. V trimming: 2 bases; J trimming: 7 bases; junction bases outside the gene matches: 3. This CDR3 reads CASSYGQGGGYTF. The CDR3 nucleotides read TGTGCCAGCAGTTACGGACAGGGCGGTGGCTACACCTTC.

This chain joins TRBV4-1 and TRBJ2-6, with D unclear. The CDR3 totals 14 residues. The germline V and J ends were trimmed by 1 base and 4 bases, with 5 bases remaining between them. The germline gives CDR1 MGHRA, CDR2 YSYEKL. The CDR3 here is CASSQAQGANVLTF. CDR3 bases: TGCGCCAGCAGCCAAGCCCAAGGGGCCAACGTCCTGACTTTC.

The chain is built from TRBV6-5 and TRBJ1-2; D possibly corresponds to TRBD1 (5 bases). In germline, CDR1 is MNHEY, CDR2 SVGAGI. This CDR3 region has 14 residues. The V and J ends lost 5 bases and 5 bases respectively, with 15 bases between them. CDR3 loop: CASSHKDSVYGYTF. CDR3 bases: TGTGCCAGCAGTCACAAAGACAGCGTGTATGGCTACACCTTC.

The chain recombines TRBV6-4 with TRBJ2-2; 10 bases fit TRBD1. The CDR3 contains 17 residues. The trim removed 0 bases at V and 8 bases at J, leaving 9 bases unmatched. The V gene's germline CDR1 is MRHNA and CDR2 SNTAGT. CDR3: CASSDSGGTGESGELFF. In DNA, the CDR3 is TGTGCCAGCAGTGACTCCGGAGGGACAGGGGAGTCGGGGGAGCTGTTTTTT.

The sample holds a few counts of this clone. This rearrangement joins TRBV2 to TRBJ2-5; D remains unclear. CDR1 SNHLY and CDR2 FYNNEI come from the germline V gene. V gave up 5 bases and J gave up 5 bases, with 9 bases separating them. This CDR3 contains 12 residues. The CDR3 here is CASSPIDETQYF. The CDR3 coding sequence is TGTGCCAGCAGTCCGATAGATGAGACCCAGTACTTC.

V gene TRBV5-4 combines with J gene TRBJ2-3, with 8 bases lining up with TRBD1. Looked up from germline, CDR1 is SGHNT and CDR2 is YYREEE (reference sequence). The V and J ends lost 4 bases and 1 base, in that order; junction bases with no gene match: 2. This CDR3 region has 14 residues. The CDR3 here is CASSPGQGTDTQYF. DNA of the CDR3: TGTGCCAGCAGCCCGGGACAGGGCACAGATACGCAGTATTTT.

This sequence joins TRBV28 and TRBJ2-7; 9 nucleotides agree with TRBD2. Germline CDR1 reads MDHEN; CDR2 reads SYDVKM. The CDR3 sequence is 15 residues long. After removal of 8 bases from V and 2 bases from J, the junction contained 10 bases not matched to a gene. CDR3 DNA sequence: TGTGCCAGCCAGAGTGTAGCGGGAGTCCCCTACGAGCAGTACTTC. It is translated as CASQSVAGVPYEQYF.

The chain uses TRBV4-1 and TRBJ2-3; 12 bases align to TRBD2. CDR3 length equals 15 residues. The germline V gene encodes CDR1 MGHRA and CDR2 YSYEKL. V shed 7 bases and J 2 bases; nucleotides not matched to a gene: 4. The CDR3 is CASMPSGGATDTQYF. CDR3 nucleotides: TGCGCCAGCATGCCTAGCGGGGGGGCCACAGATACGCAGTATTTT.

This clone was detected only a few times. The chain has TRBV11-2 and TRBJ1-2, with TRBD1 matching 10 bases. The CDR3 totals 13 residues. CDR1 and CDR2 (germline): SGHAT, FQNNGV. The ends lost 5 bases at V and 4 bases at J; junction bases unmatched: 1. CDR3 nucleotide sequence: TGTGCCAGCAGCCGGGACAGGGGCTATGGCTACACCTTC. It specifies CASSRDRGYGYTF.

The genes are TRBV19 and TRBJ2-2; maybe TRBD2 (5 bases). This CDR3 has 15 residues. Trimming removed 4 bases at V and 7 bases at J, with 16 bases between. Per germline, CDR1 LNHDA and CDR2 SQIVND (reference sequence). The CDR3 protein is CASSRAAPEGGELFF. CDR3 bases: TGTGCCAGTAGTAGGGCAGCCCCTGAGGGCGGGGAGCTGTTTTTT.

The V call is TRBV19, the J call TRBJ1-2, with D possibly matching TRBD1 (5 bases). The germline CDR1 and CDR2 sequences are LNHDA and SQIVND (reference sequence). There are 16 residues in the CDR3. The V and J ends lost 5 bases and 4 bases respectively, with 20 bases between them. As DNA, the CDR3 is TGTGCCAGTAGTTTTTCGGGGGGAAGGTGGAGCTATGGCTACACCTTC. Protein sequence: CASSFSGGRWSYGYTF.

The chain employs TRBV10-3 and TRBJ2-1; maybe TRBD1 (5 bases). The CDR3 extends over 12 amino acids. Germline V lookup: CDR1 ENHRY, CDR2 SYGVKD. V shed 0 bases and J shed 11 bases, with 8 bases lying between them. CDR3 DNA sequence: TGTGCCATCAGTGAGTCGCAGGGAAAGCAGTTCTTC. Protein product: CAISESQGKQFF.

This clone was recorded only once. This sequence joins TRBV4-3 and TRBJ2-7, with 7 bases lining up with TRBD2. The CDR3 is 15 residues long. The germline gives CDR1 LGHNA, CDR2 YSLEER. Losses at the gene ends were 2 bases for V and 4 bases for J; bases not matched to a gene: 8. CDR3 region: CASSQQGLLGYEQYF. As DNA, the CDR3 is TGCGCCAGCAGCCAACAGGGACTATTAGGGTACGAGCAGTACTTC.

The J gene is TRBJ2-3, the V gene TRBV5-6; possible D gene TRBD2, 5 bases. The CDR3 extends over 14 amino acids. The ends were cut back, 0 bases at V and 2 bases at J, with 7 bases in the middle. CDR1 SGHDT and CDR2 YYEEEE come from the germline V gene. The CDR3 reads CASSLGGFTDTQYF. The CDR3 DNA is TGTGCCAGCAGCTTGGGAGGGTTCACAGATACGCAGTATTTT.

The sample holds a few counts of this clone. The chain joins TRBV30 to TRBJ2-3, with D possibly TRBD1 on 5 matching bases. The CDR3 extends over 11 amino acids. V lost 4 bases to trimming and J lost 6 bases, with 8 bases between them. Germline CDR1 and CDR2: GTSNPN and SVGIG (reference sequence). CDR3 in DNA: TGTGCCTGGAAGGGGCGGGATACGCAGTATTTT. Protein product: CAWKGRDTQYF.

This clone was detected only once. This sequence joins TRBV7-9 and TRBJ1-2, with 8 bases identical to TRBD1. Germline lookup yields CDR1 SEHNR and CDR2 FQNEAQ (reference sequence). The junction had 4 bases not matched to a gene; V was cut back by 0 bases and J by 4 bases. The CDR3 spans 15 residues. CDR3 nucleotides: TGTGCCAGCAGCTTAGCAGACGGACAGGGCTATGGCTACACCTTC. It specifies CASSLADGQGYGYTF.

V gene TRBV11-1 combines with J gene TRBJ2-1; 9 nucleotides line up with TRBD1. The CDR3 runs 16 residues. V lost 0 bases and J lost 5; bases outside the gene matches: 5. CDR1 is SGHAT and CDR2 is FQDESV in the germline V gene (reference sequence). Here the CDR3 reads CASSLAWTGVNNEQFF. DNA of the CDR3: TGTGCCAGCAGCTTAGCGTGGACAGGGGTTAACAATGAGCAGTTCTTC.